The rows below give T cell receptor beta chains drawn from one sample of a study of blood T cells in healthy people across ages. TCRdb passed the 5' RACE reads through MiXCR, listing each CDR3 protein once. The profile shows more than 900,000 distinct CDR3 sequences, 25% to 30% of them singletons. These data were also filed under a second study, of T cells of mothers and their children.

Sequencing used blood. The receptors originated from a woman aged 40 to 49 in good health. Each CDR3 is given with its conserved first and last residue. Each record gives: J gene, V gene, D gene, clone size, CDR3 protein, CDR3 DNA. The D gene is left open where the match is weak. Expanded clones are given a class, and other clones once, few, many or no size at all.

J gene: TRBJ1-2
V gene: TRBV6-6
D gene: -
clone size: many
CDR3 protein: CASRPRGQAANYGYTF
CDR3 DNA: TGTGCCAGCAGACCCCGAGGACAAGCCGCTAACTATGGCTACACCTTC

J gene: TRBJ2-4
V gene: TRBV29-1
D gene: -
clone size: many
CDR3 protein: CSATQGGTKNIQYF
CDR3 DNA: TGCAGCGCGACTCAGGGCGGTACCAAAAACATTCAGTACTTC

J gene: TRBJ2-3
V gene: TRBV7-3
D gene: TRBD2
clone size: few
CDR3 protein: CASSVAGETDTQYF
CDR3 DNA: TGTGCCAGCAGCGTAGCGGGGGAGACAGATACGCAGTATTTT

J gene: TRBJ1-1
V gene: TRBV9
D gene: TRBD1
clone size: -
CDR3 protein: CASSPRTGFTEAFF
CDR3 DNA: TGTGCCAGCAGCCCTAGGACAGGGTTCACTGAAGCTTTCTTT

J gene: TRBJ2-7
V gene: TRBV20-1
D gene: TRBD2
clone size: many
CDR3 protein: CSARPVAGDSYEQYF
CDR3 DNA: TGCAGTGCTAGACCCGTAGCGGGGGACTCCTACGAGCAGTACTTC

J gene: TRBJ2-7
V gene: TRBV28
D gene: -
clone size: -
CDR3 protein: CASSLRGRPEDYEQYF
CDR3 DNA: TGTGCCAGCAGTCTCCGGGGACGCCCTGAAGACTACGAGCAGTACTTC

J gene: TRBJ1-5
V gene: TRBV5-8
D gene: TRBD1
clone size: -
CDR3 protein: CASSSIGTGGSQPQHF
CDR3 DNA: TGTGCCAGCAGCTCGATTGGGACAGGGGGCAGTCAGCCCCAGCATTTT

J gene: TRBJ2-3
V gene: TRBV12-3/TRBV12-4
D gene: TRBD2
clone size: many
CDR3 protein: CASSLSSGGTDTQYF
CDR3 DNA: TGTGCCAGCAGTTTGTCTAGCGGGGGCACAGATACGCAGTATTTT

J gene: TRBJ2-7
V gene: TRBV7-8
D gene: TRBD2
clone size: many
CDR3 protein: CASSPRSGGRYEQYF
CDR3 DNA: TGTGCCAGCAGCCCGAGATCGGGGGGGCGCTACGAGCAGTACTTC

J gene: TRBJ2-7
V gene: TRBV7-2
D gene: -
clone size: -
CDR3 protein: CASSRLGLAKAYEQYF
CDR3 DNA: TGTGCCAGCAGCCGCCTGGGGCTAGCGAAAGCCTACGAGCAGTACTTC

J gene: TRBJ2-7
V gene: TRBV18
D gene: -
clone size: -
CDR3 protein: CASSTTRTASEQYF
CDR3 DNA: TGTGCCAGCTCAACCACGAGGACGGCCAGCGAGCAGTACTTC

J gene: TRBJ2-5
V gene: TRBV7-2
D gene: -
clone size: -
CDR3 protein: CATSDSFGKAQYF
CDR3 DNA: TGTGCCACCAGTGATTCGTTCGGGAAGGCCCAGTACTTC

J gene: TRBJ2-7
V gene: TRBV7-2
D gene: TRBD1
clone size: many
CDR3 protein: CASSLDDRATSYEQYF
CDR3 DNA: TGTGCCAGCAGCTTAGACGACAGGGCTACATCCTACGAGCAGTACTTC

J gene: TRBJ2-7
V gene: TRBV6-2/TRBV6-3
D gene: -
clone size: many
CDR3 protein: CASVEGNEQYF
CDR3 DNA: TGTGCCAGTGTCGAGGGCAACGAGCAGTACTTC

J gene: TRBJ2-7
V gene: TRBV28
D gene: TRBD2
clone size: many
CDR3 protein: CASSGASGGSYEQYF
CDR3 DNA: TGTGCCAGCAGTGGGGCTAGCGGGGGCTCCTACGAGCAGTACTTC

J gene: TRBJ1-4
V gene: TRBV4-3
D gene: TRBD1
clone size: many
CDR3 protein: CASSQERRTGRATNEKLFF
CDR3 DNA: TGCGCCAGCAGCCAAGAGCGGAGGACAGGGAGGGCAACTAATGAAAAACTGTTTTTT

J gene: TRBJ1-1
V gene: TRBV28
D gene: -
clone size: -
CDR3 protein: CASSYGWGGYNTEAFF
CDR3 DNA: TGTGCCAGCAGTTATGGTTGGGGGGGGTACAACACTGAAGCTTTCTTT

J gene: TRBJ1-1
V gene: TRBV5-1
D gene: -
clone size: -
CDR3 protein: CASSLAAGADTEAFF
CDR3 DNA: TGCGCCAGCAGCTTGGCCGCAGGGGCGGACACTGAAGCTTTCTTT

J gene: TRBJ1-1
V gene: TRBV29-1
D gene: -
clone size: -
CDR3 protein: CSVDPTEAFF
CDR3 DNA: TGCAGCGTAGATCCGACTGAAGCTTTCTTT

J gene: TRBJ2-1
V gene: TRBV10-3
D gene: TRBD2
clone size: -
CDR3 protein: CAISQLAGGGNEQFF
CDR3 DNA: TGTGCCATCAGCCAACTAGCGGGGGGTGGCAATGAGCAGTTCTTC

J gene: TRBJ1-2
V gene: TRBV7-9
D gene: -
clone size: -
CDR3 protein: CASSPATGQFYGYTF
CDR3 DNA: TGTGCCAGCAGCCCGGCGACCGGTCAGTTCTATGGCTACACCTTC

J gene: TRBJ1-3
V gene: TRBV5-1
D gene: -
clone size: -
CDR3 protein: CASSFDGDSGNTIYF
CDR3 DNA: TGCGCCAGCAGCTTCGACGGAGACTCTGGAAACACCATATATTTT

J gene: TRBJ2-4
V gene: TRBV12-3/TRBV12-4
D gene: TRBD2
clone size: few
CDR3 protein: CASSFAGGQGKDIQYF
CDR3 DNA: TGTGCCAGCAGTTTCGCGGGGGGGCAGGGGAAAGACATTCAGTACTTC

J gene: TRBJ1-1
V gene: TRBV5-8
D gene: TRBD1
clone size: -
CDR3 protein: CASPPGTGVTEAFF
CDR3 DNA: TGTGCCAGTCCCCCGGGGACAGGGGTTACTGAAGCTTTCTTT

J gene: TRBJ1-4
V gene: TRBV20-1
D gene: -
clone size: -
CDR3 protein: CSASGGGKNNEKLFF
CDR3 DNA: TGCAGTGCTAGTGGAGGGGGTAAAAATAATGAAAAACTGTTTTTT

J gene: TRBJ2-1
V gene: TRBV7-9
D gene: -
clone size: -
CDR3 protein: CSSSPRTGSSYNEQFF
CDR3 DNA: TGTTCCAGCAGCCCAAGGACGGGGAGCTCCTACAATGAGCAGTTCTTC

J gene: TRBJ2-4
V gene: TRBV10-3
D gene: -
clone size: many
CDR3 protein: CAISQEKGDQYF
CDR3 DNA: TGTGCCATCAGTCAAGAAAAGGGGGACCAGTACTTC

J gene: TRBJ2-7
V gene: TRBV12-3/TRBV12-4
D gene: -
clone size: many
CDR3 protein: CASSSVATLIYEQYF
CDR3 DNA: TGTGCCAGTTCGTCGGTGGCAACTCTGATCTACGAGCAGTACTTC

J gene: TRBJ1-6
V gene: TRBV28
D gene: -
clone size: -
CDR3 protein: CATQGEGNSSLHF
CDR3 DNA: TGTGCCACCCAAGGCGAGGGCAATTCATCCCTCCACTTT

J gene: TRBJ1-2
V gene: TRBV28
D gene: -
clone size: few
CDR3 protein: CATVAGFNYGYTF
CDR3 DNA: TGTGCCACCGTCGCCGGGTTCAACTATGGCTACACCTTC

J gene: TRBJ2-7
V gene: TRBV6-5
D gene: TRBD2
clone size: many
CDR3 protein: CASSPLFSGVSYEQYF
CDR3 DNA: TGTGCCAGCAGTCCCCTTTTTAGCGGGGTGTCCTACGAGCAGTACTTC

J gene: TRBJ1-2
V gene: TRBV12-3/TRBV12-4
D gene: TRBD1
clone size: once
CDR3 protein: CASRSRGTGKNYGYTF
CDR3 DNA: TGTGCCAGCAGGTCTCGAGGGACAGGGAAAAACTATGGCTACACCTTC

J gene: TRBJ2-1
V gene: TRBV4-3
D gene: -
clone size: many
CDR3 protein: CASSASGSSSYNEQFF
CDR3 DNA: TGCGCCAGCAGCGCCTCCGGAAGTAGCTCCTACAATGAGCAGTTCTTC

J gene: TRBJ2-7
V gene: TRBV7-9
D gene: -
clone size: many
CDR3 protein: CASSSRPSEQYF
CDR3 DNA: TGTGCCAGCAGCTCCCGTCCGTCCGAGCAGTACTTC

J gene: TRBJ1-2
V gene: TRBV5-6
D gene: TRBD1
clone size: once
CDR3 protein: CASSYAGQAVYGYTF
CDR3 DNA: TGTGCCAGCAGTTACGCGGGACAGGCCGTCTATGGCTACACCTTC

J gene: TRBJ1-2
V gene: TRBV6-2/TRBV6-3
D gene: -
clone size: -
CDR3 protein: CASTSTVGGYTF
CDR3 DNA: TGTGCCAGCACAAGTACAGTAGGAGGCTACACCTTC

J gene: TRBJ2-7
V gene: TRBV7-2
D gene: -
clone size: many
CDR3 protein: CASSSTAYEQYF
CDR3 DNA: TGCGCCAGCAGCTCGACAGCGTACGAGCAGTACTTC

J gene: TRBJ2-7
V gene: TRBV19
D gene: TRBD1
clone size: few
CDR3 protein: CASSERTGVEQYF
CDR3 DNA: TGTGCCAGTAGTGAAAGAACAGGGGTCGAGCAGTACTTC

J gene: TRBJ2-1
V gene: TRBV14
D gene: TRBD1
clone size: -
CDR3 protein: CASSTDRAFNEQFF
CDR3 DNA: TGTGCCAGCAGCACGGACAGGGCCTTCAATGAGCAGTTCTTC

J gene: TRBJ2-7
V gene: TRBV19
D gene: TRBD1
clone size: many
CDR3 protein: CASSSRQGAVEQYF
CDR3 DNA: TGTGCCAGTAGCTCGAGACAGGGGGCGGTTGAGCAGTACTTC

J gene: TRBJ2-3
V gene: TRBV6-5
D gene: -
clone size: -
CDR3 protein: CASSPGIIQYF
CDR3 DNA: TGTGCCAGCAGCCCCGGGATAATTCAGTATTTT

J gene: TRBJ2-7
V gene: TRBV6-2/TRBV6-3
D gene: -
clone size: many
CDR3 protein: CASSSRQPHDEQYF
CDR3 DNA: TGTGCCAGCAGTTCGAGACAGCCGCATGACGAGCAGTACTTC

J gene: TRBJ2-3
V gene: TRBV5-1
D gene: TRBD1
clone size: few
CDR3 protein: CASSLAPGQSSDTQYF
CDR3 DNA: TGCGCCAGCAGCTTAGCACCGGGACAGTCCTCAGATACGCAGTATTTT